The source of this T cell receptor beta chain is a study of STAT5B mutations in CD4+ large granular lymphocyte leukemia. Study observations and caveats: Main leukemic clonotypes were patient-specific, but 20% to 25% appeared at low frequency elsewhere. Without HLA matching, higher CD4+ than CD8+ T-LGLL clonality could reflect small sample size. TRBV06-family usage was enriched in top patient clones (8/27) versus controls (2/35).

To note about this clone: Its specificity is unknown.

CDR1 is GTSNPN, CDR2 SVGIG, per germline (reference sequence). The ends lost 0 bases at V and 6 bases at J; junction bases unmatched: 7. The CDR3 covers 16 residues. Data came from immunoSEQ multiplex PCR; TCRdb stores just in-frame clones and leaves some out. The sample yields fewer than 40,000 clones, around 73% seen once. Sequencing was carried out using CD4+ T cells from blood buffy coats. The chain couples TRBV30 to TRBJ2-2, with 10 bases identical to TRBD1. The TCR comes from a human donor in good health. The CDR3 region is CAWSVLGQGISGELFF. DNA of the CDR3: TGTGCCTGGAGTGTACTGGGACAGGGGATCTCCGGGGAGCTGTTTTTT.